Listed here are 4 T cell receptor beta chains from one sample, sequenced in a study. TCRdb re-derived calls from the RT-PCR reads in MiXCR, one entry per CDR3 protein. This table holds around 700,000 distinct CDR3 sequences, approximately 15% found once. The sequenced sample consisted of memory CD4+ T cells from blood. The receptors shown here come from a female donor in good health, serving as a healthy control.

The chain couples TRBV3-1 to TRBJ2-3; 14 bases are a match to TRBD2. The CDR3 has 16 residues. Germline loops: CDR1 LGHDT, CDR2 YNNKEL (reference sequence). V gave up 3 bases and J gave up 11 bases; unmatched junction bases: 10. CDR3 residues: CASSHTTSGGARVQYF. CDR3 sequence (DNA): TGTGCCAGCAGCCACACGACTAGCGGGGGGGCCCGCGTGCAGTATTTT.

This clonotype was seen at least ten times. The chain has TRBV5-1 and TRBJ2-1; the match to TRBD1 covers 8 bases. The V gene's germline CDR1 is SGHRS and CDR2 YFSETQ. Unmatched junction bases numbered 13, after V lost 7 bases and J lost 7 bases. The CDR3 is 15 amino acids. The CDR3, as DNA: TGCGCCAGCCGCCTCACGGGACAGGCCGGGAATGAGCAGTTCTTC. It specifies CASRLTGQAGNEQFF. The complete variable domain, with remaining parts taken from reference TRBV5-1 and TRBJ2-1, reads KAGVTQTPRYLIKTRGQQVTLSCSPISGHRSVSWYQQTPGQGLQFLFEYFSETQRNKGNFPGRFSGRQFSNSRSEMNVSTLELGDSALYLCASRLTGQAGNEQFFGPGTRLTVL.

V and J are TRBV3-1 and TRBJ2-7; no definite D call. CDR1 and CDR2 (germline): LGHDT, YNNKEL (reference sequence). The V and J ends lost 6 bases and 1 base respectively, with 19 bases between them. The CDR3 runs to 16 residues. This chain's CDR3 is CASRPSDHGLSYEQYF. In DNA, the CDR3 is TGTGCCAGCAGGCCATCGGATCACGGGTTGTCCTACGAGCAGTACTTC.

This clonotype was found a few times. The chain has TRBV4-3 and TRBJ2-1; D might be TRBD2 (6 bases). CDR1 and CDR2 from the germline V gene are LGHNA and YSLEER. V shed 3 bases and J shed 3 bases, with 12 bases lying between them. CDR3 length: 15 residues. The chain's CDR3 is CASSQGQTSYNEQFF. The CDR3 DNA reads TGCGCCAGCAGCCAGGGTCAGACTAGCTACAATGAGCAGTTCTTC.